The 11 T cell receptor beta chains in this list originate from one sample, sequenced in a study of T cells after yellow fever vaccination. TCRdb re-analysed the 5' RACE reads in MiXCR, keeping a single row per CDR3 protein. The sample has 310,000 or so distinct CDR3 sequences, approximately 3.8% seen once; the top ten hold around 22%. The specimen comprised PBMCs, sampled on the day of the yellow fever booster vaccination. These receptors originate from a man between 18 and 29 years old who received the YFV17D yellow fever vaccine.

This clonotype was seen repeatedly, ten times or more. The chain is built from TRBV4-1 and TRBJ2-7; D ambiguous. The V end lost 1 base, the J end lost 0 bases, and 7 bases lay between the germline ends. The germline gives CDR1 MGHRA, CDR2 YSYEKL. The CDR3 sequence is 14 residues long. As DNA, the CDR3 is TGCGCCAGCAGCCAAGTACTCACCTCCTACGAGCAGTACTTC. Encoded protein: CASSQVLTSYEQYF.

This sequence joins TRBV2 and TRBJ2-7, with D unclear. V was shortened by 5 bases and J by 0 bases, with 14 bases between the two germline ends. CDR1 SNHLY and CDR2 FYNNEI come from the germline V gene. This CDR3 comprises 15 residues. In DNA form, the CDR3 reads TGTGCCAGCAGTCCCCCGACGGCCAGCTCCTACGAGCAGTACGTC. Amino acid sequence: CASSPPTASSYEQYV.

J is TRBJ1-6 and V is TRBV29-1; the D gene is possibly TRBD1 (6 bases). The germline V and J ends were trimmed by 2 bases and 5 bases, with 16 bases remaining between them. CDR1 and CDR2 from the germline V gene are SQVTM and ANQGSEA. The CDR3 extends over 16 amino acids. CDR3 region: CSVEWGSTGDNSPLHF. The CDR3 DNA reads TGCAGCGTTGAATGGGGGTCGACAGGTGATAATTCACCCCTCCACTTT.

The chain links TRBV13 to TRBJ1-3, with a weak D call TRBD1 (6 bases). V was clipped by 6 bases and J by 0 bases, with 12 bases between them. The CDR3 runs 15 residues. The germline V gene has CDR1 PRHDT and CDR2 FYEKMQ (reference sequence). CDR3 region: CASSTQGSSGNTIYF. In nucleotides, the CDR3 is TGTGCCAGCAGTACCCAGGGGTCCTCTGGAAACACCATATATTTT.

The chain has TRBV6-5 and TRBJ1-2; 9 bases agree with TRBD1. This CDR3 has 11 amino acids. V trimming: 8 bases; J trimming: 7 bases; junction bases outside the gene matches: 2. Germline V CDR1 and CDR2: MNHEY, SVGAGI. The CDR3: CASSTGGGYTF. CDR3 DNA: TGTGCCAGCTCGACAGGGGGTGGCTACACCTTC.

The rearrangement joins TRBV4-1 to TRBJ2-3, with D perhaps matching TRBD1 (5 bases). CDR3 length: 15 residues. V was cut by 0 bases and J by 0 bases, with 7 bases left in between. The germline gives CDR1 MGHRA, CDR2 YSYEKL. This CDR3 reads CASSQEWGSTDTQYF. The CDR3 coding sequence is TGCGCCAGCAGCCAAGAATGGGGCAGCACAGATACGCAGTATTTT.

This clonotype was found many times. This chain joins TRBV5-1 and TRBJ2-1, with D possibly being TRBD1 (5 bases). The ends were cut back, 7 bases at V and 1 base at J, with 9 bases in the middle. This CDR3 spans 13 amino acids. The germline CDR1 and CDR2 sequences are SGHRS and YFSETQ. CDR3 sequence (DNA): TGCGCCAGCTCAACAGGTTCCTACAATGAGCAGTTCTTC. Translating it yields CASSTGSYNEQFF.

This clonotype was counted many times. The rearrangement uses TRBV7-8 and TRBJ2-7, with 9 bases aligning to TRBD1. In germline, CDR1 is SGHVS, CDR2 FQNEAQ. This CDR3 contains 18 residues. V shed 4 bases and J 0 bases; nucleotides not matched to a gene: 13. DNA of the CDR3: TGTGCCAGCAGCTCAGCCCGGGACAGGGTAAGGAGCTCCTACGAGCAGTACTTC. Its protein product is CASSSARDRVRSSYEQYF. Full variable domain (rest looked up from reference TRBV7-8 and TRBJ2-7): GAGVSQSPRYKVAKRGQDVALRCDPISGHVSLFWYQQALGQGPEFLTYFQNEAQLDKSGLPSDRFFAERPEGSVSTLKIQRTQQEDSAVYLCASSSARDRVRSSYEQYFGPGTRLTVT.

V is TRBV5-1 and J is TRBJ2-1; 9 bases are shared with TRBD1. The CDR3 is made up of 15 amino acids. Germline CDR1 reads SGHRS; CDR2 reads YFSETQ. The V segment lost 3 bases and the J segment 6 bases; nucleotides outside the gene matches: 7. The CDR3 region is CASSSSGTGFNEQFF. The CDR3 DNA reads as TGCGCCAGCAGCTCCTCCGGGACAGGGTTCAATGAGCAGTTCTTC.

This clonotype has only a few counts. The chain recombines TRBV4-2 with TRBJ2-3; TRBD2 aligns across 9 bases. After removal of 3 bases from V and 4 bases from J, the junction contained 5 bases not matched to a gene. The V gene's germline CDR1 is LGHNA and CDR2 YNFKEQ. The length of the CDR3 is 15 residues. CDR3 sequence: CASSQSSGASDTQYF. CDR3 DNA sequence: TGTGCCAGCAGCCAGTCTAGCGGGGCCTCAGATACGCAGTATTTT.

This clonotype appeared a few times. The rearrangement uses TRBV27 and TRBJ1-1; D unclear. Trimming shortened V by 3 bases and J by 4 bases, and 15 bases separated the two germline ends. Germline CDR1 is MNHEY and CDR2 is SMNVEV (reference sequence). This CDR3 region has 15 residues. For the CDR3, the DNA is TGTGCCAGCAGTTTCTGGTACGCGGATGGCACTGAAGCTTTCTTT. Translation gives CASSFWYADGTEAFF.